Presented here are 4 T cell receptor beta chains from one specimen sequenced in a study of identical twins. From the 5' RACE reads, TCRdb called clonotypes with MiXCR, one entry per CDR3 protein. The sample comprises under 800,000 distinct CDR3 sequences, around 20% of which are singletons, and about 4.5% rests with the top ten. These data also featured in a second study, about T cells expressing NK-cell markers.

Sequencing was performed on PBMCs. All receptors come from a woman aged 18-35 years in good health.

This clonotype was picked up a small number of times. The chain joins TRBV20-1 to TRBJ1-2; TRBD1 matches 7 bases. This CDR3 contains 15 residues. V lost 4 bases to trimming and J lost 2 bases; unmatched junction nucleotides: 10. Germline-derived CDR1 and CDR2 are DFQATT and SNEGSKA (reference sequence). This CDR3 reads CSATFLLTGNYGYTF. The DNA of the CDR3 is TGCAGTGCTACTTTCCTACTGACAGGGAACTATGGCTACACCTTC.

The rearrangement uses TRBV12-3 or TRBV12-4 and TRBJ2-1; 7 bases line up with TRBD2. This CDR3 comprises 14 residues. Trimming took 4 bases from V and 9 from J; bases not matched to a gene: 9. The CDR3 DNA is TGTGCCAGCAGTTCGGGGCGGGAGAGGAGTGAGCAGTTCTTC. Amino acids: CASSSGRERSEQFF.

Many counts were recorded for this clonotype. The gene calls are TRBV7-3 and TRBJ2-1; tentatively, D is TRBD1 or TRBD2 (5 bases each). In germline, CDR1 is SGHTA, CDR2 FQGTGA. The CDR3 contains 13 residues. Trimming left V 5 bases short and J 6 bases short, with 11 bases between. CDR3 sequence: CASSPGTSNEQFF. CDR3 nucleotide sequence: TGTGCCAGCAGCCCCGGGACGAGCAATGAGCAGTTCTTC.

This clonotype was seen at least ten times. The chain carries TRBV10-1 and TRBJ2-2; D tentatively fits TRBD1 or TRBD2 (5 bases each). The length of the CDR3 is 14 residues. In germline, CDR1 is WNHNN, CDR2 SYGVQD (reference sequence). The V end lost 5 bases, the J end lost 4 bases, and 11 bases lay between the germline ends. CDR3 region: CASSSGTITGELFF. The CDR3 nucleotides are TGCGCCAGCAGTTCCGGGACGATCACCGGGGAGCTGTTTTTT.